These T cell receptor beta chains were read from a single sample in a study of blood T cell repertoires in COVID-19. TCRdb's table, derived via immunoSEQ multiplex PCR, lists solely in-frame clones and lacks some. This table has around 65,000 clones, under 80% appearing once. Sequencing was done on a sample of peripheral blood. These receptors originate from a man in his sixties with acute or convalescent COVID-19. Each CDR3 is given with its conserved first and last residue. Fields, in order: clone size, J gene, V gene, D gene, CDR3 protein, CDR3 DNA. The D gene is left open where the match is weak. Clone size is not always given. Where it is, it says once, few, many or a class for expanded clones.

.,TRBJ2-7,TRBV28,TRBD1,CASEDRLYEQYF,TGTGCCAGCGAGGACAGGCTCTACGAGCAGTACTTC
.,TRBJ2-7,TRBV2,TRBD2,CASSRGEYTYEQYF,TGTGCCAGCAGTCGGGGGGAGTATACCTACGAGCAGTACTTC
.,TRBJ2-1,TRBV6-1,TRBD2,CASSGTSGRAFREQFF,TGTGCCAGCAGTGGGACTAGCGGGAGGGCCTTCCGTGAGCAGTTCTTC
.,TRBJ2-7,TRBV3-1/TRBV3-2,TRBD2,CASSQDLSSGNPSEQYF,TGTGCCAGCAGCCAAGATCTGAGTAGCGGGAACCCCTCCGAGCAGTACTTC
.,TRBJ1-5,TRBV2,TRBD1,CASRSGTGRFEPQHF,TGTGCCAGCAGATCCGGGACAGGGAGGTTTGAGCCCCAGCATTTT
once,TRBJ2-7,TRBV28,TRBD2,CASSFISGTSDSYEQYF,TGTGCCAGCAGTTTTATCTCCGGGACTAGCGACTCCTACGAGCAGTACTTC
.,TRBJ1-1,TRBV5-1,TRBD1,CASSFETGSTEAFF,TGCGCCAGCAGCTTTGAGACAGGGTCGACTGAAGCTTTCTTT
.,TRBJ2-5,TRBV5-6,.,CASSFAVQSKETQYF,TGTGCCAGCAGCTTTGCTGTACAGTCTAAGGAGACCCAGTACTTC
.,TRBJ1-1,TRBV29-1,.,CSVDWGRGNTEAFF,TGCAGCGTTGATTGGGGGCGCGGGAACACTGAAGCTTTCTTT
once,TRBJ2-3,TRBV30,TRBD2,CAWSVSGRPTDTQYF,TGTGCCTGGAGTGTTAGCGGGAGACCCACAGATACGCAGTATTTT
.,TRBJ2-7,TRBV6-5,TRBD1,CASSKGTAYEQYF,TGTGCCAGCAGCAAGGGGACAGCCTACGAGCAGTACTTC
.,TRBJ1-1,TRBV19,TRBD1,CASSIGQAENTEAFF,TGTGCCAGTAGTATCGGACAGGCCGAGAACACTGAAGCTTTCTTT
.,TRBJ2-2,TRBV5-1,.,CASSLQNTGELFF,TGCGCCAGCAGCTTGCAGAACACCGGGGAGCTGTTTTTT
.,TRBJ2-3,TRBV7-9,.,CASSQDYEDTQYF,TGTGCCAGCAGCCAAGACTACGAGGATACGCAGTATTTT
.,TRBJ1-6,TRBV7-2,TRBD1,CASSPGTGFASPLHF,TGTGCCAGCAGCCCCGGGACAGGGTTCGCTTCACCCCTCCACTTT
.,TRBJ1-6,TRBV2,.,CASSESGGYNSPLHF,TGTGCCAGCAGTGAATCCGGGGGCTATAATTCACCCCTCCACTTT
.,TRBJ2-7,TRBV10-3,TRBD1,CAISDRDRVYEQYF,TGTGCCATCAGTGACCGGGACAGGGTTTACGAGCAGTACTTC
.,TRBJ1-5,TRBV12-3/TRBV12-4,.,CASSFMYQPQHF,TGTGCCAGCAGTTTTATGTATCAGCCCCAGCATTTT
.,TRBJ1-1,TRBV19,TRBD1,CASSMGDRGLGTEAFF,TGTGCCAGTAGTATGGGGGACAGGGGGCTGGGCACTGAAGCTTTCTTT
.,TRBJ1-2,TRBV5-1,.,CASSDIRSNYGYTF,TGCGCCAGCAGCGATATCAGATCTAACTATGGCTACACCTTC
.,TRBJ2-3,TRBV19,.,CASTPAAGLTDTQYF,TGTGCCAGTACTCCCGCAGCGGGTCTCACAGATACGCAGTATTTT
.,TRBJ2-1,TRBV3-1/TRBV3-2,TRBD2,CASTFPSGGLSEQFF,TGTGCCAGCACTTTCCCCTCGGGGGGACTAAGTGAGCAGTTCTTC
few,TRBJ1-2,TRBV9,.,CASSAPGVGGRSYGYTF,TGTGCCAGCAGCGCCCCAGGAGTGGGGGGACGATCCTATGGCTACACCTTC
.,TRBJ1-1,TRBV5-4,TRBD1,CASSWPGQGGAFF,TGTGCCAGCAGCTGGCCGGGACAGGGAGGAGCTTTCTTT